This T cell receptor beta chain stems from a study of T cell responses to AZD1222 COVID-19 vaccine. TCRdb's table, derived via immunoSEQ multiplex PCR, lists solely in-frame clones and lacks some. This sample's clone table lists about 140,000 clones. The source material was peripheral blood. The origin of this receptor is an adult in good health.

CDR3 amino acids: CASSPSGGTTYEQYF. The CDR3, as DNA: TGTGCCAGCAGTCCTAGCGGGGGCACCACCTACGAGCAGTACTTC. This chain joins TRBV7-2 and TRBJ2-7; 10 positions agree with TRBD2. This CDR3 is built from 15 residues. Germline V lookup: CDR1 SGHTA, CDR2 FQGNSA. V trimming: 6 bases; J trimming: 2 bases; junction bases outside the gene matches: 7.